These 3 T cell receptor beta chains came from one sample sequenced in a study of T-cell memory formation after mild COVID-19. TCRdb ran MiXCR on the 5' RACE reads and lists one entry per CDR3 protein. The sample yields roughly 110,000 distinct CDR3 sequences, approximately 15% seen once. What was sequenced was PBMCs or a T cell subset sorted from them (not recorded which). The origin of the receptors is an adult woman who had mild COVID-19 (a few samples of this study predate the infection). Cell type and time point are not known.

The V and J genes are TRBV4-1 and TRBJ1-1; the D is unclear. Deletions cut 0 bases from V and 7 bases from J, with 12 bases between. Germline V gene sequence: CDR1 MGHRA, CDR2 YSYEKL. The CDR3 runs to 14 residues. CDR3 loop: CASSQEWSVLEAFF. DNA of the CDR3: TGCGCCAGCAGCCAAGAGTGGTCCGTGCTTGAAGCTTTCTTT.

The V and J genes are TRBV18 and TRBJ1-5; D is ambiguous. Germline loops: CDR1 KGHSH, CDR2 LQKENI. Trimming took 2 bases from V and 2 from J, leaving 10 bases between them. The CDR3 is made up of 15 amino acids. CDR3 nucleotides: TGTGCCAGCTCACCAGGGAGGGAGGGCAATCAGCCCCAGCATTTT. This sequence encodes CASSPGREGNQPQHF.

This clonotype was counted a few times. The chain employs TRBV11-2 and TRBJ1-2; 7 nucleotides align to TRBD1. In germline, CDR1 is SGHAT, CDR2 FQNNGV. With 7 bases clipped from V and 0 bases from J, the junction kept 8 bases outside the gene matches. The CDR3 is 15 amino acids. In DNA form, the CDR3 reads TGTGCCAGCAATCCAGGGGGGGCTACTAACTATGGCTACACCTTC. Protein: CASNPGGATNYGYTF.